This is a list of T cell receptor beta chains from one sample in a study of cytomegalovirus exposure and HLA in healthy donors. Profiled with immunoSEQ multiplex PCR; TCRdb holds only in-frame clones, not every one. Among 100,000 or so clones, 74% were seen once, and the ten largest hold approximately 2.5%. The sample comprised PBMCs. These receptors were collected from a man between 45 and 60 years old in good health and CMV-seropositive. Both conserved end residues are part of each CDR3.

v_gene	j_gene	CDR3aa
TRBV5-1	TRBJ2-3	CASSPGLARDTQYF
TRBV10-3	TRBJ2-4	CAISERQGGGNIQYF
TRBV6-5	TRBJ2-3	CASRKVAGGEDTQYF
TRBV5-4	TRBJ2-3	CASSSFSGGPVTSTDTQYF
TRBV11-2	TRBJ1-2	CASSLEGTAGYTF
TRBV30	TRBJ2-1	CAWIRLVCEQFF
TRBV19	TRBJ2-1	CASSPRRGPEYNEQFF
TRBV5-1	TRBJ2-6	CASEQGDGANGLTF
TRBV4-1	TRBJ2-3	CASSQASRLGQGHTDTQYF
TRBV19	TRBJ2-1	CASSIARGTYNEQFF
TRBV29-1	TRBJ2-5	CSVEDTGTEETQYF
TRBV18	TRBJ2-3	CASSPRPGSPTDTQYF
TRBV2	TRBJ2-3	CASPREGGSDTQYF
TRBV5-1	TRBJ1-2	CASSPPGGSKGYTF
TRBV6-1	TRBJ2-3	CASSSPRQGTQYF